This T cell receptor (beta chain) was sequenced in a study of cytomegalovirus exposure and HLA in healthy donors. This CDR3 region has 15 residues. Germline-derived CDR1 and CDR2 are SGDLS and YYNGEE. Trimming shortened V by 4 bases and J by 9 bases, and 20 bases separated the two germline ends. General study results and limits: Presence/absence analyses took donor sequencing depth as roughly uniform. The productive fraction for most TCR beta V segments was about 87% or about 30% in an earlier analysis. The study flagged some 180 TCR beta chains as cytomegalovirus-associated.

The PCR was carried out with 60 Vbeta primers and 13 Jbeta primers. Here immunoSEQ multiplex PCR was the method, and the copy in TCRdb shows in-frame clones only, minus some. The sample lists more than 80,000 clones, around 78% seen once, with 5.9% in the top ten. A note on this clone: Its antigen is still unknown.

The receptor was isolated from a man aged 18-30 years in good health and CMV-seropositive. The sequencing sample was made of PBMCs. This sequence joins TRBV9 and TRBJ2-1; no reliable D call. The CDR3 DNA is TGTGCCAGCAGCCTCCGCTTCCGGCACAGTTGTGAGCAGTTCTTC. Residues: CASSLRFRHSCEQFF.